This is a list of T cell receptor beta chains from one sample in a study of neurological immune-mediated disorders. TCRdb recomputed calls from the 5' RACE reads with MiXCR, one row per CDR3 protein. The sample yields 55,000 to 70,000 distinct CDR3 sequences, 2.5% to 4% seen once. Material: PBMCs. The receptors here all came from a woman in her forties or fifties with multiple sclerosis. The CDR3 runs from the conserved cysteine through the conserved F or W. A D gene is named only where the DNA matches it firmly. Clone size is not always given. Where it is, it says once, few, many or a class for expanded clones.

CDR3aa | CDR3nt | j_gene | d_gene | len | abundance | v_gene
CASRGQVATNEKLFF | TGTGCCAGCAGGGGACAGGTCGCAACTAATGAAAAACTGTTTTTT | TRBJ1-4 | TRBD1 | 15 | many | TRBV2
CASSETAGSAGELFF | TGTGCCAGCAGTGAAACAGCGGGCTCCGCCGGGGAGCTGTTTTTT | TRBJ2-2 | . | 15 | many | TRBV6-1
CASSLVSGTAAPNQPQHF | TGTGCCAGCAGCTTAGTTTCGGGGACGGCAGCCCCTAATCAGCCCCAGCATTTT | TRBJ1-5 | . | 18 | many | TRBV7-2
CASSRTGYGYTF | TGTGCCAGCAGCCGGACAGGCTATGGCTACACCTTC | TRBJ1-2 | TRBD1 | 12 | many | TRBV5-6
CSASRRETQYF | TGCAGTGCGAGTCGTCGGGAGACCCAGTACTTC | TRBJ2-5 | . | 11 | many | TRBV20-1
CASSLIGGGETQYF | TGCGCCAGCAGCTTGATTGGGGGAGGAGAGACCCAGTACTTC | TRBJ2-5 | . | 14 | . | TRBV5-1
CASSLDPGTGEASKNIQYF | TGTGCCAGCAGCTTAGATCCCGGGACAGGCGAAGCTTCCAAAAACATTCAGTACTTC | TRBJ2-4 | TRBD1 | 19 | many | TRBV5-4
CATSSGGYGKDTQYF | TGTGCCACCTCAAGTGGTGGGTATGGGAAAGATACGCAGTATTTT | TRBJ2-3 | . | 15 | many | TRBV28
CASSQGSDLLTDTQYF | TGCGCCAGCAGCCAAGGTTCGGATCTATTAACAGATACGCAGTATTTT | TRBJ2-3 | . | 16 | . | TRBV4-3
CSVERGTAGWNTEAFF | TGCAGTGTCGAAAGGGGGACAGCGGGGTGGAACACTGAAGCTTTCTTT | TRBJ1-1 | TRBD1 | 16 | many | TRBV20-1
CATSDSPNQGGGYTF | TGTGCCACCAGTGACTCACCTAACCAGGGGGGTGGCTACACCTTC | TRBJ1-2 | TRBD1 | 15 | many | TRBV24-1
CASSPEREDTQYF | TGCGCCAGCAGCCCAGAGCGGGAAGATACGCAGTATTTT | TRBJ2-3 | TRBD2 | 13 | many | TRBV4-1
CSATDRVRYGYTF | TGCAGTGCAACGGACAGGGTTCGGTATGGCTACACCTTC | TRBJ1-2 | TRBD1 | 13 | many | TRBV20-1
CASSLEGGGSTEAFF | TGTGCCAGCAGCTTAGAGGGGGGGGGAAGCACTGAAGCTTTCTTT | TRBJ1-1 | . | 15 | many | TRBV7-9
CSVLIGGNEQFF | TGCAGCGTTCTAATAGGCGGGAATGAGCAGTTCTTC | TRBJ2-1 | . | 12 | many | TRBV29-1
CASSEGGSTNEKLFF | TGTGCCAGCAGTGAAGGGGGATCGACTAATGAAAAACTGTTTTTT | TRBJ1-4 | . | 15 | many | TRBV6-6
CASSPVVTSGVGGTQYF | TGCGCCAGCAGCCCGGTGGTCACTAGCGGGGTCGGGGGGACCCAGTACTTC | TRBJ2-5 | TRBD2 | 17 | many | TRBV5-1
CSAEFRGADTQYF | TGCAGTGCGGAATTCAGAGGGGCAGATACGCAGTATTTT | TRBJ2-3 | . | 13 | many | TRBV20-1
CASSRDSEGNEQFF | TGCGCCAGCAGCAGGGACTCAGAAGGCAATGAGCAGTTCTTC | TRBJ2-1 | . | 14 | many | TRBV5-1
CASSRLTGGYGYTF | TGCGCCAGCAGCCGGTTGACAGGGGGCTATGGCTACACCTTC | TRBJ1-2 | TRBD1 | 14 | many | TRBV4-3
CASSSTLGQGAARQETQYF | TGTGCCAGCAGTTCCACCCTCGGACAGGGAGCGGCAAGACAAGAGACCCAGTACTTC | TRBJ2-5 | TRBD1 | 19 | many | TRBV28
CSAPPGTSLQETQYF | TGCAGTGCCCCCCCCGGGACCTCTTTGCAAGAGACCCAGTACTTC | TRBJ2-5 | . | 15 | many | TRBV20-1
CASSLTGPSYEQYF | TGCGCCAGCAGCTTGACAGGGCCCTCCTACGAGCAGTACTTC | TRBJ2-7 | . | 14 | many | TRBV5-1
CSARDRTGMNTEAFF | TGCAGTGCTAGAGACAGGACAGGGATGAACACTGAAGCTTTCTTT | TRBJ1-1 | TRBD1 | 15 | many | TRBV20-1